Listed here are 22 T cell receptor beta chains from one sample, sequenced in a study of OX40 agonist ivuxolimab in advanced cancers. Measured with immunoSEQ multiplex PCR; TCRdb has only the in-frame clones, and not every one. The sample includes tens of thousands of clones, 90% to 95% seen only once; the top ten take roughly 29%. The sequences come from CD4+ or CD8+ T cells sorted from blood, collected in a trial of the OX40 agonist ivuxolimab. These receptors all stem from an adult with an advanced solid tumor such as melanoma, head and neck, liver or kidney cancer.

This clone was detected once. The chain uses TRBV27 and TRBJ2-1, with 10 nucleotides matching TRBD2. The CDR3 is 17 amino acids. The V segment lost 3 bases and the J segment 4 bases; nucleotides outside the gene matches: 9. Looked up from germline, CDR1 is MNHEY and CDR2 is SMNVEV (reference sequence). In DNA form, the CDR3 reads TGTGCCAGCAGTTTTTTTCTAGCGGGAGCCGTTTACAATGAGCAGTTCTTC. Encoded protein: CASSFFLAGAVYNEQFF.

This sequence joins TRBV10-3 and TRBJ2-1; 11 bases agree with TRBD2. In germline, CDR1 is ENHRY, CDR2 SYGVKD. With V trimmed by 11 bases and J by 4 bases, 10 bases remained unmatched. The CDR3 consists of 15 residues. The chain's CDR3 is CASTWGTSGYNEQFF. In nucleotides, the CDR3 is TGTGCCTCGACCTGGGGGACTAGCGGATACAATGAGCAGTTCTTC.

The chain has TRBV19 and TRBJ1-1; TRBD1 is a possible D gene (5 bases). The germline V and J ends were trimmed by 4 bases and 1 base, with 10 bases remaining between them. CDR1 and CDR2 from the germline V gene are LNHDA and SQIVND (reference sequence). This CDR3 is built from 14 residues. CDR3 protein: CASSTGTGNTEAFF. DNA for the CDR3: TGTGCCAGTAGTACCGGGACCGGGAACACTGAAGCTTTCTTT.

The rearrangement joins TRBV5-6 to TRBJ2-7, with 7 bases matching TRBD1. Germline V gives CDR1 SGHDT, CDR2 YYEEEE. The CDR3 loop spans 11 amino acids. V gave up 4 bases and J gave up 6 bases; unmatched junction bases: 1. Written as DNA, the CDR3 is TGTGCCAGCAGCAGGACAGGCGAGCAGTACTTC. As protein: CASSRTGEQYF.

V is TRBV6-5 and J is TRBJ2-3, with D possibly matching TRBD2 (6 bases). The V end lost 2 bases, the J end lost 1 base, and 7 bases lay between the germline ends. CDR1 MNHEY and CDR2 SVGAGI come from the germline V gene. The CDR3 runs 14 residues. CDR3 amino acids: CASSYGEGTDTQYF. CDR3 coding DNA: TGTGCCAGCAGTTACGGGGAGGGCACAGATACGCAGTATTTT.

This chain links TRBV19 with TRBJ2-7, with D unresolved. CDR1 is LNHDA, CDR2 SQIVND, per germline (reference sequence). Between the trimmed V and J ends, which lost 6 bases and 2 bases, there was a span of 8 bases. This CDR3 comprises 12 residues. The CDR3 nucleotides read TGTGCCAGTAGCGGCAGTCCCTACGAGCAGTACTTC. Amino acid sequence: CASSGSPYEQYF.

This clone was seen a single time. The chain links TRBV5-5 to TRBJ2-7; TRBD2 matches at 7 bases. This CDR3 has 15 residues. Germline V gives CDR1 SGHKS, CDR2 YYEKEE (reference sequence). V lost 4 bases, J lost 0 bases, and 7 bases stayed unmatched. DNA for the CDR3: TGTGCCAGCAGCCCTGCACCGGGGGGCTCCTACGAGCAGTACTTC. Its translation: CASSPAPGGSYEQYF.

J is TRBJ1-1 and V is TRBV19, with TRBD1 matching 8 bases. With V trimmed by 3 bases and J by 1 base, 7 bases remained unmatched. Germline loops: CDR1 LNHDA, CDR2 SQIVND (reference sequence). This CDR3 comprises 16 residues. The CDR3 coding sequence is TGTGCCAGTAGTATGGGAACAGGGGGAGAGAACACTGAAGCTTTCTTT. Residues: CASSMGTGGENTEAFF.

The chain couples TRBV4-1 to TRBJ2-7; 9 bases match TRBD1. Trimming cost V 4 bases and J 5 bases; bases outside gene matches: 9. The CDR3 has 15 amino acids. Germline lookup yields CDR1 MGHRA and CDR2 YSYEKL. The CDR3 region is CASSPSGQGIDEQYF. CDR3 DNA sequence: TGCGCCAGCAGCCCCTCGGGACAGGGTATCGACGAGCAGTACTTC.

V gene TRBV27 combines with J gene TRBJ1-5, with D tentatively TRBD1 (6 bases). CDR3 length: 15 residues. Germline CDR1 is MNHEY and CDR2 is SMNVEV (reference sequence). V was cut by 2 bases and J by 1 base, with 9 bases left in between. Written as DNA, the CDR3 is TGTGCCAGCAGTTTACGGGGGGCGAGCAATCAGCCCCAGCATTTT. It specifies CASSLRGASNQPQHF.

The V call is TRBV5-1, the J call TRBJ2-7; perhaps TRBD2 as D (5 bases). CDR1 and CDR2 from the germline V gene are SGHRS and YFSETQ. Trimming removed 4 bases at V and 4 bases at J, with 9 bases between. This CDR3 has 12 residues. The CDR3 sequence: CASSHSGYEQYF. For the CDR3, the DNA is TGCGCCAGCAGCCACAGCGGTTACGAGCAGTACTTC.

CDR3 residues: CASSLMAGISYEQYF. CDR3 coding DNA: TGTGCCAGCAGCTTAATGGCAGGCATCTCCTACGAGCAGTACTTC. The chain uses TRBV7-3 and TRBJ2-7, with D uncertain. V gave up 1 base and J gave up 0 bases, with 10 bases separating them. The CDR3 contains 15 residues. Germline CDR1 SGHTA, CDR2 FQGTGA.

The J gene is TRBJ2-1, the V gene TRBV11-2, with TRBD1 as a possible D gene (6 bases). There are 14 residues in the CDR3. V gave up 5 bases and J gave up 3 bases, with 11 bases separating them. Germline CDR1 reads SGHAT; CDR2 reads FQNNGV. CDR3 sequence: CASSPRGNYNEQFF. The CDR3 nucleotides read TGTGCCAGCAGCCCCAGGGGAAACTACAATGAGCAGTTCTTC.

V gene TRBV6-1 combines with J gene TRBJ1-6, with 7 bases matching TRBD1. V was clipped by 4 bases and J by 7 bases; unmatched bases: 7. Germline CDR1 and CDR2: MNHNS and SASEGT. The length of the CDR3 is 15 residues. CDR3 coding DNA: TGTGCCAGCAGTGCTGACAGGGCTGGCAATTCACCCCTCCACTTT. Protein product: CASSADRAGNSPLHF.

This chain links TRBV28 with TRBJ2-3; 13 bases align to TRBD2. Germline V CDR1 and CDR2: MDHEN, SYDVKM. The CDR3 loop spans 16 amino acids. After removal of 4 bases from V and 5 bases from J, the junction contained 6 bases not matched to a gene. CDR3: CASSSTSGRAQDTQYF. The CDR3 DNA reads TGTGCCAGCAGTTCCACTAGCGGGAGGGCCCAAGATACGCAGTATTTT.

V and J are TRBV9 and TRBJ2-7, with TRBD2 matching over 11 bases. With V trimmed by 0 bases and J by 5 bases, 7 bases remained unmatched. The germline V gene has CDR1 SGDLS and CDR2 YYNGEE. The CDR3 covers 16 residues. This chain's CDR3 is CASSVDSSGRMDEQYF. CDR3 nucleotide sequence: TGTGCCAGCAGCGTAGACTCTAGCGGGAGGATGGACGAGCAGTACTTC.

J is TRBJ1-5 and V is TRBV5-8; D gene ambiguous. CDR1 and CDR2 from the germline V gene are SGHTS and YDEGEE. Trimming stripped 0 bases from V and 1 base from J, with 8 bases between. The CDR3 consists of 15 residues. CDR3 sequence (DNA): TGTGCCAGCAGCTTGGGGACCCAGAGCAATCAGCCCCAGCATTTT. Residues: CASSLGTQSNQPQHF.

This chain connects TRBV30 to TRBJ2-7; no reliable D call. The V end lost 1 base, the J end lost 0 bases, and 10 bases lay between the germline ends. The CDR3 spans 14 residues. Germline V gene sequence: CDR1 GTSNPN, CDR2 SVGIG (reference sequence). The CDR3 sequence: CAWSGSAFSYEQYF. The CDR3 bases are TGTGCCTGGAGTGGTTCAGCCTTCTCCTACGAGCAGTACTTC.

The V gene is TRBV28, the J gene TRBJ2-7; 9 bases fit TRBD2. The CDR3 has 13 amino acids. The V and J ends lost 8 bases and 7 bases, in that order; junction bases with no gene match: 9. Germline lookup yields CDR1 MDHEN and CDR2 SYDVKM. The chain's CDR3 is CASGGGRAREQYF. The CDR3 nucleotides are TGTGCCAGCGGGGGCGGGAGGGCCAGAGAGCAGTACTTC.

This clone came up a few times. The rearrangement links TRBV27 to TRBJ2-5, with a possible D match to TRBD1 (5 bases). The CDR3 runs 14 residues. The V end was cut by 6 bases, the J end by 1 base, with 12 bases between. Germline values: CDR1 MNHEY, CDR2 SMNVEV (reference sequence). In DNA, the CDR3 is TGTGCCAGCAGCCCCCTGCAGGGCCAAGAGACCCAGTACTTC. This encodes CASSPLQGQETQYF.

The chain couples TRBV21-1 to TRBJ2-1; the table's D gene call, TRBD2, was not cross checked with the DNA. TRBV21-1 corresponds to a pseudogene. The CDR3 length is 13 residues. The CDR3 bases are TGTGCCAGCAGCAAATCCGGTTACAATGAGCAGTTCTTC. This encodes CASSKSGYNEQFF.

The CDR3, as DNA: TGTGCCAGCAGTGACCCCGGTGAAAGGGGCACCTTC. It is translated as CASSDPGERGTF. The genes are TRBV6-5 and TRBJ1-2, with a tentative D call TRBD1 (5 bases). V lost 5 bases and J lost 13, with 17 bases in between. Germline CDR1 and CDR2: MNHEY and SVGAGI. The CDR3 extends over 12 amino acids.